The clone carrying this TCR beta chain was recorded at least ten times. Sequencing was performed with immunoSEQ multiplex PCR; in TCRdb, only in-frame clones are kept and a portion is missing. Of about 23,000 clones in the sample, over 35% were seen once. These data belong to a study of neoadjuvant anti-PD-1 for oral cavity cancer. Study as a whole: Non-progressing patients received a fourth nivolumab dose near day 43, then surgery on days 50-56.

CDR3 length equals 15 residues. Germline V gives CDR1 SGHRS, CDR2 YFSETQ. The junction had 11 bases not matched to a gene; V was cut back by 3 bases and J by 8 bases. The time point here: after neoadjuvant nivolumab, at surgical resection. Stage II-IVA oral cavity squamous cell carcinoma was new and untreated by systemic or radiation therapy. The sequence derives from a person aged 40 to 85 with oral cavity squamous cell carcinoma. The rearrangement uses TRBV5-1 and TRBJ1-1, with 9 nucleotides matching TRBD1. The sample here was tumor tissue, taken after nivolumab (anti-PD-1) treatment. For the CDR3, the DNA is TGCGCCAGCAGCTCGATAAGGACAGGGGACGGGGAAGCTTTCTTT. Translated: CASSSIRTGDGEAFF.